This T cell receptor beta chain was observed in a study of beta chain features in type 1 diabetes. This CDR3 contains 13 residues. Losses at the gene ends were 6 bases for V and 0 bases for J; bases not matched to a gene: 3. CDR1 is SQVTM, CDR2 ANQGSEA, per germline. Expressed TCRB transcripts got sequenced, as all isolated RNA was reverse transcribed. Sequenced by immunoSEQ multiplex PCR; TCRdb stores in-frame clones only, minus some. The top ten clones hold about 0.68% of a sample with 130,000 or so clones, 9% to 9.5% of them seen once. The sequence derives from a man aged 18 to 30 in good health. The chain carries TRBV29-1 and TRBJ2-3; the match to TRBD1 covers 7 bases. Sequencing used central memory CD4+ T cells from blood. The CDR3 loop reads CSVGTDSTDTQYF. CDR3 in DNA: TGCAGCGTGGGGACAGATAGCACAGATACGCAGTATTTT.